A single sample gave rise to the 13 T cell receptor beta chains below, sequenced in a study of CD8+CD57+ T cells in acquired aplastic anemia listed by TCRdb under 2018. Instrument used: Illumina HiSeq 2000. Profiling of TCR beta VDJ combinations and CDR3 sequences used genomic DNA as the template. The public reads were run again by TCRdb, first through fastp at Q25 and then through MiXCR, and only productive beta chains were kept. Identical CDR3 protein sequences are pooled into one entry, listed with their most common genes and DNA. Present in this sample are 250,000 to 350,000 distinct CDR3 sequences, about 50% of which were seen just once. The ten largest clones capture 1.3% of the sample. Patients chosen for sequencing had shown expansion of CD8+CD57+ cells by flow cytometry. The sequencing sample was made of sorted CD4+, CD8+, or CD8+CD57+ T cells (not recorded which) from PBMCs. Receptor source: a human donor with aplastic anemia.

This chain connects TRBV10-3 to TRBJ1-2; no clear D. V shed 2 bases and J shed 2 bases, with 12 bases lying between them. There are 15 residues in the CDR3. Germline V gene lookup returns CDR1 ENHRY and CDR2 SYGVKD. CDR3 residues: CAISERGQTNYGYTF. In nucleotides, the CDR3 is TGTGCCATCAGTGAGCGAGGGCAGACGAACTATGGCTACACCTTC.

This clonotype has a single count. The chain joins TRBV7-2 to TRBJ1-2; D might be TRBD1 (5 bases). The CDR3 has 17 amino acids. V lost 7 bases, J lost 6 bases, and 27 bases lay in between. Germline V gives CDR1 SGHTA, CDR2 FQGNSA. The CDR3 region is CASTPRVEGLALNGYTF. CDR3 nucleotide sequence: TGTGCCAGCACCCCTCGGGTGGAGGGGTTGGCTCTTAATGGCTACACCTTC.

The CDR3 DNA is TGCAGTGCTAAGGCGGATCACTCCTACGAGCAGTACTTC. This gives the protein CSAKADHSYEQYF. The gene calls are TRBV20-1 and TRBJ2-7; D unclear. Per the germline V gene, CDR1 is DFQATT and CDR2 is SNEGSKA (reference sequence). Trimming removed 4 bases from V and 0 bases from J, with 10 bases in between. The CDR3 length is 13 residues.

Ten or more counts support this clonotype. The CDR3 bases are TGTGCCAGCAGCTCCGAACATCAGCCCCAGCATTTT. This sequence encodes CASSSEHQPQHF. The V and J genes are TRBV11-2 and TRBJ1-5; D unresolved. The CDR3 has 12 amino acids. CDR1 is SGHAT, CDR2 FQNNGV, per germline. V shed 4 bases and J shed 5 bases, with 6 bases lying between them.

This clonotype occurred once. The rearrangement links TRBV7-9 to TRBJ2-3; D perhaps matches TRBD2 (5 bases). Deletions cut 5 bases from V and 5 bases from J, with 23 bases between. Germline V CDR1 and CDR2: SEHNR, FQNEAQ (reference sequence). The CDR3 is 17 residues long. The CDR3 spells CASSQAIDYKHGDTQYF. CDR3 sequence (DNA): TGTGCCAGCAGCCAAGCGATCGACTACAAACATGGAGATACGCAGTATTTT.

The chain couples TRBV7-3 to TRBJ1-1, with D possibly TRBD1 on 6 matching bases. Trimming took 4 bases from V and 5 from J, leaving 11 bases between them. The CDR3 totals 13 residues. CDR1 is SGHTA, CDR2 FQGTGA, per germline. The CDR3 loop reads CASSSDSLTEAFF. The CDR3 nucleotides read TGTGCCAGCAGCTCGGACAGTCTAACTGAAGCTTTCTTT.

V gene TRBV19 combines with J gene TRBJ2-7; D ambiguous. V was trimmed by 8 bases and J by 4 bases, leaving 9 bases between them. The length of the CDR3 is 11 residues. In germline, CDR1 is LNHDA, CDR2 SQIVND (reference sequence). The CDR3 nucleotides are TGTGCCAGTGCGTCCGTTTACGAGCAGTACTTC. Translating gives CASASVYEQYF.

As concerns this clonotype: A read error may be the cause here, since a much bigger clone is one base away. The rearrangement joins TRBV6-6 to TRBJ1-4; D is possibly TRBD1 (6 bases). Germline CDR1 MNHNY, CDR2 SVGAGI (reference sequence). CDR3 length: 14 amino acids. The CDR3 is CASRGAATDEKLFF. For the CDR3, the DNA is TGTGCCAGCAGGGGGGCTGCAACTGATGAAAAACTGTTTTTT.

At least ten counts were recorded for this clonotype. The chain is built from TRBV9 and TRBJ2-7; 7 positions agree with TRBD2. The CDR3 consists of 15 residues. Losses at the gene ends were 3 bases for V and 0 bases for J; bases not matched to a gene: 6. CDR1 and CDR2 (germline): SGDLS, YYNGEE. The CDR3, as DNA: TGTGCCAGCAGCGCATCGGGAGGAAACTCCTACGAGCAGTACTTC. Encoded protein: CASSASGGNSYEQYF.

This clonotype was counted ten times or more. The V call is TRBV29-1, the J call TRBJ1-2; no clear D. V was cut by 3 bases and J by 4 bases, with 6 bases left in between. This CDR3 has 11 amino acids. Germline values: CDR1 SQVTM, CDR2 ANQGSEA. The DNA of the CDR3 is TGCAGCGTTGATTTTGGCTATGGCTACACCTTC. Protein: CSVDFGYGYTF.

The chain has TRBV9 and TRBJ1-6; 10 bases are a match to TRBD1. The germline gives CDR1 SGDLS, CDR2 YYNGEE. The CDR3 has 16 amino acids. The J segment lost 9 bases and the V segment lost 2 bases, leaving 8 bases of the junction unmatched. CDR3 sequence: CASSVMTGGDSSPLHF. CDR3 coding DNA: TGTGCCAGCAGCGTGATGACAGGGGGCGACAGTTCACCCCTCCACTTT.

The sample holds many counts of this clonotype. The V call is TRBV7-2, the J call TRBJ2-1; a possible D gene is TRBD1 (6 bases). The CDR3 is 16 residues long. V was clipped by 0 bases and J by 8 bases, with 17 bases between them. The germline V gene has CDR1 SGHTA and CDR2 FQGNSA. The CDR3 loop is CASSLAGARVGDEQFF. In DNA, the CDR3 is TGTGCCAGCAGCTTAGCGGGGGCTAGAGTGGGGGATGAGCAGTTCTTC. Complete variable domain (other parts from reference TRBV7-2 and TRBJ2-1): GAGVSQSPSNKVTEKGKDVELRCDPISGHTALYWYRQSLGQGLEFLIYFQGNSAPDKSGLPSDRFSAERTGGSVSTLTIQRTQQEDSAVYLCASSLAGARVGDEQFFGPGTRLTVL.

This chain links TRBV18 with TRBJ1-5, with D perhaps TRBD1 (6 bases). Deletions cut 1 base from V and 6 bases from J, with 16 bases between. Germline CDR1 and CDR2: KGHSH and LQKENI. The length of the CDR3 is 16 residues. CDR3 protein: CASSPRLSGDRQPQHF. In nucleotides, the CDR3 is TGTGCCAGCTCACCACGGTTGTCAGGGGACCGTCAGCCCCAGCATTTT.